The 14 T cell receptor beta chains below all came from one sample that was sequenced in a study of identical twins. TCRdb re-called the 5' RACE reads through MiXCR, storing one row per CDR3 protein. The sample shows hundreds of thousands of distinct CDR3 sequences, 18% of them seen only once. These data also formed part of another study, on T cells expressing NK-cell markers.

Specimen: PBMCs. Receptors were obtained from a woman under 30 in good health.

This clonotype was picked up a small number of times. The chain has TRBV27 and TRBJ2-7, with no clear D. CDR1 and CDR2 from the germline V gene are MNHEY and SMNVEV (reference sequence). With 8 bases removed from V and 0 bases from J, the gap between germline ends came to 17 bases. The CDR3 is 15 amino acids. DNA for the CDR3: TGTGCCAGCGGATCATTAGGTGCGGACTCCTACGAGCAGTACTTC. Its translation: CASGSLGADSYEQYF.

Turning to this clonotype: A much larger clone differs by one base, so this may be a read error. This chain connects TRBV12-3 or TRBV12-4 to TRBJ2-7; the D gene is possibly TRBD2 (5 bases). This CDR3 has 14 amino acids. V was pared by 3 bases and J by 1 base, with 10 bases between. The CDR3 region has the DNA TGTGCCAGCAGTTTGTGGGAGAAGTCCTACGAGCAGTACTTC. It specifies CASSLWEKSYEQYF.

The gene calls are TRBV7-2 and TRBJ2-1; weak D call: TRBD2 (6 bases). V dropped 3 bases and J dropped 8 bases, with 11 bases sitting between them. Germline V gives CDR1 SGHTA, CDR2 FQGNSA. CDR3 length: 13 amino acids. The chain's CDR3 is CASSLSREDEQFF. CDR3 DNA sequence: TGTGCCAGCAGCTTGAGCAGGGAGGATGAGCAGTTCTTC.

This clonotype was recorded a few times. The V call is TRBV29-1, the J call TRBJ2-3; maybe TRBD1 (6 bases). Germline CDR1 is SQVTM and CDR2 is ANQGSEA. This CDR3 has 15 residues. Trimming took off 1 base at V and 2 bases at J, with 13 bases between the two ends. The CDR3 nucleotides read TGCAGCGTTGAAGGTGCAGGGGTGACCACAGATACGCAGTATTTT. Its translation: CSVEGAGVTTDTQYF.

The J gene is TRBJ2-5, the V gene TRBV7-6; possible D gene TRBD2, 5 bases. CDR3 length equals 12 residues. V lost 1 base and J 9 bases, leaving 9 bases between the germline ends. Germline CDR1 reads SGHVS; CDR2 reads FNYEAQ. This CDR3 reads CASSLGVEAQYF. The CDR3 DNA reads TGTGCCAGCAGCTTAGGGGTGGAGGCCCAGTACTTC.

This clonotype was seen only a few times. The chain joins TRBV29-1 to TRBJ1-1; D not resolved. V was trimmed by 3 bases and J by 4 bases, leaving 15 bases between them. Germline CDR1 and CDR2: SQVTM and ANQGSEA. This CDR3 has 14 amino acids. The CDR3 is CSVDNSGLGTEAFF. In DNA form, the CDR3 reads TGCAGCGTTGATAACAGTGGGTTGGGCACTGAAGCTTTCTTT.

In its sample, this clonotype was seen a few times. The chain has TRBV25-1 and TRBJ1-5; D unclear. Germline CDR1 is MGHDK and CDR2 is SYGVNS. Trimming cost V 8 bases and J 1 base, with 12 bases left between them. The CDR3 totals 14 residues. The CDR3 protein is CASSHRGSNQPQHF. The CDR3 nucleotides read TGTGCCAGCTCACACCGGGGAAGCAATCAGCCCCAGCATTTT.

This clonotype was seen a few times. The CDR3 DNA reads as TGTGCCAGCAGCTGGGACGCCGCGAACACCGGGGAGCTGTTTTTT. Translation: CASSWDAANTGELFF. V gene TRBV7-2 combines with J gene TRBJ2-2; possibly TRBD1 or TRBD2 for D (5 bases each). The V end lost 4 bases, the J end lost 0 bases, and 9 bases lay between the germline ends. The CDR3 consists of 15 residues. The germline V gene has CDR1 SGHTA and CDR2 FQGNSA. The variable domain in full, with the rest retrieved from reference TRBV7-2 and TRBJ2-2, is GAGVSQSPSNKVTEKGKDVELRCDPISGHTALYWYRQSLGQGLEFLIYFQGNSAPDKSGLPSDRFSAERTGGSVSTLTIQRTQQEDSAVYLCASSWDAANTGELFFGEGSRLTVL.

The chain uses TRBV2 and TRBJ2-7; 9 bases align to TRBD1. The trim removed 11 bases at V and 4 bases at J, leaving 6 bases unmatched. In germline, CDR1 is SNHLY, CDR2 FYNNEI. This CDR3 is built from 12 residues. This CDR3 reads CASGQGIYEQYF. CDR3 in DNA: TGTGCCTCGGGACAGGGTATTTACGAGCAGTACTTC.

The V call is TRBV12-3 or TRBV12-4, the J call TRBJ2-1, with D maybe TRBD2 (5 bases). The CDR3 has 15 residues. Trimming took off 2 bases at V and 7 bases at J, with 15 bases between the two ends. Here the CDR3 reads CASSLSSMLENEQFF. The CDR3 DNA sequence: TGTGCCAGCAGTTTATCTAGCATGCTCGAGAATGAGCAGTTCTTC.

CDR3 coding DNA: TGCAGTGCCCACGAAGACCAAGAGACCCAGTACTTC. Translation gives CSAHEDQETQYF. The chain is built from TRBV20-1 and TRBJ2-5, with unresolved D. Germline V gives CDR1 DFQATT, CDR2 SNEGSKA (reference sequence). The CDR3 extends over 12 amino acids. V lost 6 bases and J lost 0, with 8 bases in between.

This clonotype was counted a few times. The gene calls are TRBV12-5 and TRBJ2-1; D is possibly TRBD2 (8 bases). This CDR3 region has 17 residues. Trimming stripped 5 bases from V and 2 bases from J, with 19 bases between. Germline V gene sequence: CDR1 LGHNT, CDR2 FRNRAP. CDR3 protein: CASGPGQAGGPYNEQFF. CDR3 nucleotide sequence: TGTGCTAGTGGTCCCGGACAGGCGGGAGGTCCCTACAATGAGCAGTTCTTC.

Notes on this clonotype: An end of the junction differs from the germline gene, which may be a read error. V usage is TRBV7-6 and J usage is TRBJ2-1; 7 bases fit TRBD2. The V gene's germline CDR1 is SGHVS and CDR2 FNYEAQ. This CDR3 is 14 amino acids long. The CDR3 here is CASGAGRLGNGQFF. CDR3 bases: TGTGCCAGCGGAGCGGGAAGGTTGGGAAATGGGCAGTTCTTC.

This clonotype was counted a few times. The V and J genes are TRBV2 and TRBJ2-1; TRBD2 is a possible D gene (6 bases). This CDR3 region has 13 residues. V was pared by 7 bases and J by 8 bases, with 15 bases between. CDR1 SNHLY and CDR2 FYNNEI come from the germline V gene. The CDR3 reads CASITRGGDEQFF. The CDR3 DNA is TGTGCCAGCATCACAAGGGGCGGGGATGAGCAGTTCTTC.